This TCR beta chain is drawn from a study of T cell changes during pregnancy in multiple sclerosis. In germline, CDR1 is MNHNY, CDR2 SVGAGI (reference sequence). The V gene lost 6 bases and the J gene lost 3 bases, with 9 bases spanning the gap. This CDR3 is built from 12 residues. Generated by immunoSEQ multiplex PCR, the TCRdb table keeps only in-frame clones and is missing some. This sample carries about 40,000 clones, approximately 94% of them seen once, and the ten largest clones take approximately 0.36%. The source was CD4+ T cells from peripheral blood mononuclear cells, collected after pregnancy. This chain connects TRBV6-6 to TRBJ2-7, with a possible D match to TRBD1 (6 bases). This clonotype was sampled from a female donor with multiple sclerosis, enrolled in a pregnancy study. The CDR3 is CASSLDSYEQYF. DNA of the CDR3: TGTGCCAGCAGCTTGGACAGCTACGAGCAGTACTTC.